This TCR beta chain appears in the sequencing data of a study of OX40 agonist ivuxolimab in advanced cancers. Clones were sequenced by immunoSEQ multiplex PCR, and TCRdb holds only the in-frame ones, with some missing. The profile shows tens of thousands of clones, 70% to 90% of them singletons. Sequencing was performed on CD4+ or CD8+ T cells sorted from blood, taken in a trial of the OX40 agonist ivuxolimab. The receptor was isolated from an adult with an advanced solid tumor such as melanoma, head and neck, liver or kidney cancer.

CDR3 nucleotide sequence: TGTGCCAGCAGTGGACCTTCAGGGACAGATACGCAGTATTTT. Its protein is CASSGPSGTDTQYF. The chain links TRBV6-5 to TRBJ2-3; the D gene is possibly TRBD1 (5 bases). The CDR3 runs to 14 residues. Germline CDR1 MNHEY, CDR2 SVGAGI. V was clipped by 5 bases and J by 3 bases, with 12 bases between them.